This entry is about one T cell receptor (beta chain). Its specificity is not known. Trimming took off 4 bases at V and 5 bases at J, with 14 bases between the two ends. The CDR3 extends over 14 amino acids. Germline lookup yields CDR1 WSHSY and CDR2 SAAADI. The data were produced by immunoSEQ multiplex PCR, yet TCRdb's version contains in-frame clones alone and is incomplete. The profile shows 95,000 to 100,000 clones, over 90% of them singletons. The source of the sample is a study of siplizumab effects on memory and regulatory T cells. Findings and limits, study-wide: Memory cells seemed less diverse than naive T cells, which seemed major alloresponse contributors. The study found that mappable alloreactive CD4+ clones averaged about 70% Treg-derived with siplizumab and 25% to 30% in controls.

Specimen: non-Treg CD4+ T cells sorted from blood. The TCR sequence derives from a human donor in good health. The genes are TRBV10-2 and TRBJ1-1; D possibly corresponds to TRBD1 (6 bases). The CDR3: CASSVGGGLTEAFF. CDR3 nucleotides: TGCGCCAGCAGTGTGGGGGGCGGTCTGACTGAAGCTTTCTTT.